This T cell receptor beta chain was found in a study of shared clonotypes between healthy human individuals. Study information: Each donor's CD4 naive and CD4 memory cells filled three plates apiece, CD8 naive two, and CD8 memory one.

As concerns this clone: Its matching antigen is unknown.

CDR3 length: 15 amino acids. The germline gives CDR1 SGHTA, CDR2 FQGTGA. Trimming removed 4 bases from V and 7 bases from J, with 19 bases in between. General observations from the study: Larger estimated richness was generally seen in naive subsets than in memory subsets. Sharing across four donors was highest in naive CD4 (around 5%) and lowest in memory CD8 (about 0.4%).

Genomic DNA belonging to each subset was distributed in equal measure over several immunoSEQ plates. Sequencing used immunoSEQ multiplex PCR; TCRdb keeps in-frame clones, though not all of them. The sample includes some 2,500,000 clones, about nine tenths of them seen just once. The V gene is TRBV7-3, the J gene TRBJ1-1, with D possibly being TRBD1 (6 bases). This TCR was sampled from a man younger than 35 in good health. Some clones in this sample may be carry-over from other donors' samples. Material: naive CD4+ T cells from PBMCs. Subset: CD45RA+ positively selected. Here the CDR3 reads CASSSRTGTRGEAFF. The CDR3 nucleotides are TGTGCCAGCAGCTCACGAACAGGGACGCGGGGTGAAGCTTTCTTT.